The TCR beta chain under discussion was sequenced for a study of blood T cell repertoires in COVID-19 (dated by TCRdb to 2018 to 2020). Background on the whole study: Samples covering the acute and convalescent phases of COVID-19 were provided by collaborators in the United States, Italy and Spain. Where available, HLA class I and class II types were taken from metadata supplied by the sample provider and were not determined by assay-based typing. Deeply sampled blood TCRbeta repertoires from subjects exposed to, actively infected with, or recovered from COVID-19 were included in the dataset. Sample metadata almost always included a de-identified subject ID, COVID-19 status, age in years and sex. The prospective study material was composed of cDNA or gDNA derived from T cells, B-cell-depleted T cells, or PBMCs. The repertoires were made available in a free public database intended to serve as a resource for research on the immune response to SARS-CoV-2. The samples were drawn from the first 160 participants of the ongoing ImmuneRACE study and from over 950 subjects provided by 6 global collaborators. Points the paper makes about the study in general: The amount of clinical and demographic metadata varied by source and participant and was provided uncurated.

Enrolling through a virtual design, the prospective study's participants ranged in age from roughly 18 to 95 years and lived across about two dozen United States geographic areas. To assign participants to cohorts, the prospective study relied on clinical history that participants themselves reported in a screening survey and a study questionnaire. In the prospective study, mobile phlebotomists collected whole blood, serum and a nasopharyngeal or oropharyngeal swab from each participant. Prospective study participants could optionally give additional blood draws and questionnaires over an approximately two-month period. Prospective study blood samples were shipped either frozen or at room temperature before DNA extraction. Comments on this clone: This clone's antigen is unknown. Per-base qualities were not stored, and no clone one base away is much larger.

The immunoSEQ Assay, a bias-controlled multiplex PCR, was used to amplify TCRbeta CDR3 regions from genomic DNA. For the original study's pipeline: The number of nucleated cells in each sample was estimated from the amplification of reference gene primers within the assay. To quantify the absolute abundance of each unique TCRbeta CDR3 rearrangement, sequence reads were collapsed and filtered. For each sample, productive Simpson clonality was calculated by taking the square root of Simpson's diversity index across productive rearrangements. Held by TCRdb, this immuneACCESS table contains in-frame sequences only and omits some clones. Under half of the omission traces to an unresolved V gene where checked; the cause of the rest is unknown. The V and J calls and clone size come from that table; D and trimming were worked out from the DNA. For this sample there are 200,000 to 300,000 clones; 88% appear just once. The top ten clonotypes cover around 1.3% of the sample.

The trim is 6 bases for V and 10 bases for J, with a gap of 7 bases between the germline ends. The CDR3, cysteine through phenylalanine, is 11 amino acids long. Only the CDR3 DNA is retained, 33 bases long and in frame from the first base. For CDR1 and CDR2, the germline V gene lists MDHEN and SYDVKM. The receptor was derived from a woman aged 40 to 50 with acute COVID-19. Sequencing was done on a sample of PBMCs or T cells enriched from blood (not recorded which). Recombination connected TRBV28 to TRBJ1-6; no D gene is confidently identified. The nucleotide sequence reads TGTGCCAGCAGCTGGGAGTCACCCCTCCACTTT. It translates as CASSWESPLHF.